This T cell receptor beta chain was identified during a study of shared clonotypes between healthy human individuals. Comment on this clone: Antigen specificity is unknown.

General study points: Generally, naive subsets (rather than memory subsets) showed larger estimated richness. Tissue TCR repertoires likely differ from these blood-only repertoires.

The assay was immunoSEQ multiplex PCR, and TCRdb's table has in-frame clones only and misses some. The sample contains about 1.5 million clones, over 95% of which appear only once. The sample was naive CD4+ T cells sorted from blood. Subset described: CD45RA+ positively selected. This receptor was obtained from a man between 25 and 39 years old in good health.

The CDR3 here is CASSPRTGRDQPQHF. DNA of the CDR3: TGTGCCAGCTCACCACGGACAGGGAGGGATCAGCCCCAGCATTTT. V is TRBV18 and J is TRBJ1-5; 8 bases are shared with TRBD1. Germline lookup yields CDR1 KGHSH and CDR2 LQKENI. This CDR3 has 15 residues. V lost 1 base and J lost 5; bases outside the gene matches: 4.